Below, 24 T cell receptor beta chains from the same sample are listed, as sequenced in a study of blood T cell repertoires in COVID-19. Libraries were prepared by immunoSEQ multiplex PCR; TCRdb keeps only in-frame clonotypes and omits some of them. Of 56,000 or so clones detected, 65% to 90% appear once; the ten largest clones hold around 28%. The source material was peripheral blood. The receptors shown here come from a human donor in a cohort sampled during active COVID-19.

As regards this clone: Other DNA variants within this sample encode the same CDR3. The chain couples TRBV28 to TRBJ1-4; maybe TRBD1 (5 bases). This CDR3 contains 13 residues. Trimming pared 6 bases from V and 7 bases from J, leaving 12 bases between. The germline CDR1 and CDR2 sequences are MDHEN and SYDVKM. The CDR3 region is CASRRAGGEKLFF. The CDR3 DNA sequence: TGTGCCAGCAGGAGGGCGGGGGGTGAAAAACTGTTTTTT.

The chain couples TRBV5-1 to TRBJ2-5; D is possibly TRBD1 (6 bases). V was shortened by 2 bases and J by 6 bases, with 14 bases between the two germline ends. CDR3 size: 14 residues. Germline V gene lookup returns CDR1 SGHRS and CDR2 YFSETQ. The CDR3 nucleotides are TGCGCCAGCAGCTTCGGGCAGGGGCTGAAGACCCAGTACTTC. It translates to CASSFGQGLKTQYF. Complete variable domain (other parts from reference TRBV5-1 and TRBJ2-5): KAGVTQTPRYLIKTRGQQVTLSCSPISGHRSVSWYQQTPGQGLQFLFEYFSETQRNKGNFPGRFSGRQFSNSRSEMNVSTLELGDSALYLCASSFGQGLKTQYFGPGTRLLVL.

The V call is TRBV5-5, the J call TRBJ2-1; TRBD2 aligns across 8 bases. The V segment lost 3 bases and the J segment 3 bases; nucleotides outside the gene matches: 5. The CDR3 runs to 15 residues. Germline V gene sequence: CDR1 SGHKS, CDR2 YYEKEE (reference sequence). The CDR3 protein is CASSWTGGFYNEQFF. For the CDR3, the DNA is TGTGCCAGCAGCTGGACGGGAGGGTTCTACAATGAGCAGTTCTTC.

The chain is built from TRBV5-1 and TRBJ2-1; the match to TRBD1 covers 11 bases. Trimming took 3 bases from V and 9 from J; bases not matched to a gene: 5. Germline values: CDR1 SGHRS, CDR2 YFSETQ. The CDR3 is 14 amino acids. The CDR3 DNA sequence: TGCGCCAGCAGCTCACGGACAGGGGGCATTGAGCAGTTCTTC. Its protein is CASSSRTGGIEQFF. The full variable domain, its missing parts supplied by reference TRBV5-1 and TRBJ2-1, is KAGVTQTPRYLIKTRGQQVTLSCSPISGHRSVSWYQQTPGQGLQFLFEYFSETQRNKGNFPGRFSGRQFSNSRSEMNVSTLELGDSALYLCASSSRTGGIEQFFGPGTRLTVL.

Notes on this clone: A much larger clone lies a single base off, so this may be a read error. Different DNA sequences within this sample yield the same CDR3. This chain joins TRBV9 and TRBJ1-2; a possible D gene is TRBD1 (5 bases). CDR1 SGDLS and CDR2 YYNGEE come from the germline V gene. V was trimmed by 2 bases and J by 1 base, leaving 6 bases between them. CDR3 length: 13 amino acids. The CDR3 DNA reads as TGTGCCAGCAGCGTGGGGCATAACTATGGCTACACCTTC. Its protein is CASSVGHNYGYTF.

The chain couples TRBV5-1 to TRBJ2-3; D is perhaps TRBD2 (6 bases). CDR3 length: 14 residues. Trimming took 5 bases from V and 4 from J, leaving 14 bases between them. CDR1 is SGHRS and CDR2 is YFSETQ in the germline V gene. The CDR3, as DNA: TGCGCCAGCAGACTAGCCCCGATGGCAGATACGCAGTATTTT. Translating gives CASRLAPMADTQYF.

The count of this clone is one. This sequence joins TRBV6-5 and TRBJ2-7; D is possibly TRBD1 (6 bases). The germline gives CDR1 MNHEY, CDR2 SVGAGI. V lost 4 bases and J 3 bases, leaving 13 bases between the germline ends. The CDR3 covers 14 residues. CDR3 coding DNA: TGTGCCAGCAGTTCGCAACAGGGATTCTACGAGCAGTACTTC. Translating gives CASSSQQGFYEQYF.

This clone has only one observation. The J gene is TRBJ1-3, the V gene TRBV5-6; a possible D gene is TRBD1 (6 bases). Trimming removed 0 bases at V and 1 base at J, with 8 bases between. The CDR3 extends over 15 amino acids. Germline-derived CDR1 and CDR2 are SGHDT and YYEEEE. CDR3: CASSLGTVSGNTIYF. The DNA of the CDR3 is TGTGCCAGCAGCTTGGGGACAGTTTCTGGAAACACCATATATTTT. Full variable domain (outside the CDR3, taken from reference TRBV5-6 and TRBJ1-3): DAGVTQSPTHLIKTRGQQVTLRCSPKSGHDTVSWYQQALGQGPQFIFQYYEEEERQRGNFPDRFSGHQFPNYSSELNVNALLLGDSALYLCASSLGTVSGNTIYFGEGSWLTVV.

CDR3 sequence reads: CASSQATGQIYEQYF. The CDR3 bases are TGCGCCAGCAGCCAAGCCACGGGACAGATCTACGAGCAGTACTTC. This rearrangement joins TRBV4-1 to TRBJ2-7; 7 positions agree with TRBD1. CDR1 and CDR2 (germline): MGHRA, YSYEKL. V shed 1 base and J 3 bases; nucleotides not matched to a gene: 6. This CDR3 comprises 15 residues.

V gene TRBV7-9 combines with J gene TRBJ1-5, with TRBD1 matching over 10 bases. CDR3 size: 16 residues. Per the germline V gene, CDR1 is SEHNR and CDR2 is FQNEAQ (reference sequence). The V and J ends lost 1 base and 7 bases, in that order; junction bases with no gene match: 7. The CDR3 here is CASSLEFGDRGQPQHF. CDR3 coding DNA: TGTGCCAGCAGCTTAGAGTTTGGGGACAGGGGACAGCCCCAGCATTTT.

The chain carries TRBV11-1 and TRBJ1-2; the D is unclear. Germline CDR1 reads SGHAT; CDR2 reads FQDESV (reference sequence). V was shortened by 5 bases and J by 8 bases, with 15 bases between the two germline ends. The CDR3 consists of 13 residues. CDR3 in amino acids: CASSARGAWGYTF. CDR3 sequence (DNA): TGTGCCAGCAGCGCTCGAGGCGCGTGGGGCTACACCTTC.

This chain's CDR3 is CASSLSDRANTEAFF. CDR3 bases: TGTGCCAGCAGCCTAAGCGACAGGGCGAACACTGAAGCTTTCTTT. The J gene is TRBJ1-1, the V gene TRBV5-6, with 7 bases identical to TRBD1. This CDR3 is built from 15 residues. V dropped 4 bases and J dropped 1; count of bases not matched to a gene: 7. Germline V gene lookup returns CDR1 SGHDT and CDR2 YYEEEE. The full variable domain, rest sourced from reference TRBV5-6 and TRBJ1-1, is DAGVTQSPTHLIKTRGQQVTLRCSPKSGHDTVSWYQQALGQGPQFIFQYYEEEERQRGNFPDRFSGHQFPNYSSELNVNALLLGDSALYLCASSLSDRANTEAFFGQGTRLTVV.

The chain couples TRBV2 to TRBJ1-1; D is possibly TRBD1 (6 bases). From germline, CDR1 is SNHLY and CDR2 FYNNEI. The CDR3 is 13 amino acids. Trimming took 6 bases from V and 1 from J, leaving 9 bases between them. The CDR3 is CASSVTGNTEAFF. For the CDR3, the DNA is TGTGCCAGCAGCGTGACAGGGAACACTGAAGCTTTCTTT.

The chain is built from TRBV6-4 and TRBJ1-5, with a tentative D call TRBD1 (6 bases). CDR1 is MRHNA, CDR2 SNTAGT, per germline. The ends were cut back, 4 bases at V and 2 bases at J, with 12 bases in the middle. The CDR3 is made up of 15 amino acids. The CDR3 DNA reads as TGTGCCAGCAGTGGACAAGGGGGAGGCAATCAGCCCCAGCATTTT. This encodes CASSGQGGGNQPQHF.

CDR3 coding DNA: TGTGCCAGCAGCTTAGTTCCCAGGGGCCCCTTGGATGATACGCAGTATTTT. It translates to CASSLVPRGPLDDTQYF. The rearrangement links TRBV7-9 to TRBJ2-3; TRBD1 is a possible D gene (6 bases). There are 17 residues in the CDR3. Trimming left V 1 base short and J 6 bases short, with 20 bases between. Per germline, CDR1 SEHNR and CDR2 FQNEAQ (reference sequence).

The rearrangement joins TRBV7-2 to TRBJ2-7; 8 bases are a match to TRBD2. The V segment lost 1 base and the J segment 2 bases; nucleotides outside the gene matches: 1. Per germline, CDR1 SGHTA and CDR2 FQGNSA. CDR3 size: 14 residues. CDR3 in amino acids: CASSLVRGAYEQYF. The DNA of the CDR3 is TGTGCCAGCAGCTTAGTGCGGGGGGCCTACGAGCAGTACTTC.

The chain has TRBV4-1 and TRBJ2-7, with a possible D match to TRBD2 (7 bases). Trimming removed 1 base from V and 1 base from J, with 20 bases in between. Germline CDR1 MGHRA, CDR2 YSYEKL. This CDR3 is built from 18 residues. The CDR3 region is CASSQGVGIGGLSYEQYF. Written as DNA, the CDR3 is TGCGCCAGCAGCCAAGGGGTGGGGATCGGGGGGCTTTCCTACGAGCAGTACTTC.

This clone has a handful of counts. The gene calls are TRBV11-3 and TRBJ2-1, with 9 bases that match TRBD2. Germline lookup yields CDR1 SGHNT and CDR2 YENEEA. V gave up 0 bases and J gave up 10 bases; unmatched junction bases: 7. This CDR3 is built from 15 residues. CDR3 sequence: CASSLESSGIGEQFF. The CDR3 DNA sequence: TGTGCCAGCAGCTTAGAGTCTAGCGGGATCGGGGAGCAGTTCTTC. Full variable domain (rest looked up from reference TRBV11-3 and TRBJ2-1): EAGVVQSPRYKIIEKKQPVAFWCNPISGHNTLYWYLQNLGQGPELLIRYENEEAVDDSQLPKDRFSAERLKGVDSTLKIQPAELGDSAVYLCASSLESSGIGEQFFGPGTRLTVL.

The CDR3 loop is CASSTFGGSSYEQYF. The CDR3 nucleotides are TGTGCCAGCAGTACTTTTGGGGGCAGCTCCTACGAGCAGTACTTC. V is TRBV2 and J is TRBJ2-7; TRBD1 is a possible D gene (6 bases). CDR1 is SNHLY and CDR2 is FYNNEI in the germline V gene. V lost 5 bases and J 0 bases, leaving 14 bases between the germline ends. The CDR3 is 15 residues long.

The chain uses TRBV18 and TRBJ2-3; possibly TRBD1 for D (6 bases). V was pared by 3 bases and J by 10 bases, with 20 bases between. Germline V CDR1 and CDR2: KGHSH, LQKENI. The CDR3 covers 15 residues. The CDR3 loop reads CASSPLLEIGGAQYF. The DNA for the CDR3 is TGTGCCAGCTCACCCTTGCTCGAGATTGGGGGCGCGCAGTATTTT. Complete variable domain (other parts from reference TRBV18 and TRBJ2-3): NAGVMQNPRHLVRRRGQEARLRCSPMKGHSHVYWYRQLPEEGLKFMVYLQKENIIDESGMPKERFSAEFPKEGPSILRIQQVVRGDSAAYFCASSPLLEIGGAQYFGPGTRLTVL.

This clone has a handful of counts. V gene TRBV6-2 or TRBV6-3 combines with J gene TRBJ1-1, with D uncertain. The CDR3 contains 14 residues. CDR1 and CDR2 (germline): MNHEY, SVGEGT. Trimming took 2 bases from V and 7 from J, leaving 14 bases between them. The CDR3 region is CASSYSRVRNEAFF. The CDR3, as DNA: TGTGCCAGCAGTTACAGCCGGGTTCGTAATGAAGCTTTCTTT.

V and J are TRBV19 and TRBJ2-7; TRBD1 aligns across 8 bases. The junction had 13 bases not matched to a gene; V was cut back by 2 bases and J by 4 bases. This CDR3 region has 17 residues. From germline, CDR1 is LNHDA and CDR2 SQIVND (reference sequence). CDR3 nucleotide sequence: TGTGCCAGTAGTATAAGTAACGGACAGGGCGGTCTGTACGAGCAGTACTTC. It specifies CASSISNGQGGLYEQYF.

The rearrangement links TRBV10-3 to TRBJ1-5; tentative D call: TRBD1 (5 bases). The CDR3 covers 14 residues. Germline loops: CDR1 ENHRY, CDR2 SYGVKD. The ends were cut back, 4 bases at V and 4 bases at J, with 11 bases in the middle. This CDR3 reads CAISGGRENQPQHF. As DNA, the CDR3 is TGTGCCATCAGTGGGGGGAGGGAGAATCAGCCCCAGCATTTT.

V and J are TRBV5-1 and TRBJ2-1; possibly TRBD2 for D (7 bases). V gave up 1 base and J gave up 4 bases, with 12 bases separating them. This CDR3 comprises 15 residues. Per germline, CDR1 SGHRS and CDR2 YFSETQ. DNA of the CDR3: TGCGCCAGCAGCTTGTGGGCGGGGGCTTACAATGAGCAGTTCTTC. It encodes CASSLWAGAYNEQFF.